This T cell receptor beta chain was documented in a study of blood T cell repertoires in COVID-19. Study information: The samples span acute and convalescent COVID-19 from the United States, Italy and Spain. The analysed material was cDNA or gDNA that came from T cells, B-cell-depleted T cells, or PBMCs.

Authors' analysis steps: For nucleated cells, counts were estimated from reference gene primer amplification. Some clones are missing from TCRdb's copy, which holds only in-frame ones; the method was immunoSEQ multiplex PCR. V, J and clone size were drawn from that table, and D and trimming were deduced from the DNA. The sample consists of about 100,000 clones, about 86% of them appearing once. CDR1 and CDR2 from the germline V gene are SGHRS and YFSETQ. The CDR3 is 15 residues long. Trimming shortened V by 3 bases and J by 2 bases, and 13 bases separated the two germline ends. The chain uses TRBV5-1 and TRBJ2-3, with TRBD1 as a possible D gene (6 bases). Sequenced: peripheral blood. The receptor comes from a human donor in a cohort sampled during active COVID-19. The CDR3 sequence: CASSSRTAVTDTQYF. CDR3 bases: TGCGCCAGCAGCTCGAGGACAGCAGTCACAGATACGCAGTATTTT.